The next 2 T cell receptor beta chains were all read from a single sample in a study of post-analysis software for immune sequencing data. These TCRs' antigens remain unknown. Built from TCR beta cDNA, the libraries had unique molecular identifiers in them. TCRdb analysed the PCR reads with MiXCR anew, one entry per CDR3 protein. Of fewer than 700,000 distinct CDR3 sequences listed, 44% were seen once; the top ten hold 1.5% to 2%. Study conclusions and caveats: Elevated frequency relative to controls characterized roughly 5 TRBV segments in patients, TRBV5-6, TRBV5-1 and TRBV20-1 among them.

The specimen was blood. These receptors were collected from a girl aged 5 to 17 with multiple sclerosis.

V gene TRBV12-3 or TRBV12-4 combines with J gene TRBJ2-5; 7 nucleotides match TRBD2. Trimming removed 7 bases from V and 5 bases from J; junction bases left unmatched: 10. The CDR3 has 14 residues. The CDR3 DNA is TGTGCCAGCACCTGGGGGGGTAGTACGGAGACCCAGTACTTC. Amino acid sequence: CASTWGGSTETQYF.

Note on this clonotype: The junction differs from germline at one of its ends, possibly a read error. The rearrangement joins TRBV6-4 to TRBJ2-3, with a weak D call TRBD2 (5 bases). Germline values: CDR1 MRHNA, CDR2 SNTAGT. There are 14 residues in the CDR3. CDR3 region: CASSDSSSTNTQYF. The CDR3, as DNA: TGTGCCAGCAGTGACTCCTCTAGCACAAATACGCAGTATTTT.